Sequencing of this TCR beta chain was carried out in a study of Ad26.COV2.S vaccination and SARS-CoV-2 variants (dated by TCRdb to 2020 to 2023). In the study overall: The specificity and breadth of SARS-CoV-2-reactive T cell receptors after Ad26.COV2.S vaccination were assessed by TCRbeta repertoire sequencing. A total of roughly 30 samples were included in the TCR-sequenced set, comprising around 20 Ad26.COV2.S vaccine recipients, 5 placebo recipients and 8 SARS-CoV-2 convalescent individuals.

The immunoSEQ Assay was the method used to sequence TCRbeta CDR3 regions. After extraction, genomic DNA underwent amplification by bias-controlled multiplex PCR, followed by high-throughput sequencing. The paper's data handling went like this. Collapsing and filtering of sequences were performed to quantify the absolute abundance of each unique TCRbeta CDR3 region. T cell fraction was estimated by normalization of TCRbeta template counts to usable DNA, with usable DNA being measured through amplification of reference genes present in all nucleated cells. Repertoire TCRs were annotated as SARS-CoV-2-specific when V gene, CDR3 amino acid sequence and J gene were exactly matched to a known reactive TCR set. The reference SARS-CoV-2 TCR set was derived from MIRA and filtered for enrichment in COVID-19-positive ImmuneCODE repertoires, a step that removed public or cross-reactive TCRs. Drawing on the MIRA antigens, annotated TCRs were analysed further at the level of specific ORF or position within ORF. Breadth was defined as annotated unique rearrangements over total unique productive rearrangements; depth was the summed frequency of those rearrangements. Two-sided Wilcoxon rank-sum tests were used to compare TCR breadth between groups. TCRdb carries this immuneACCESS record with in-frame sequences only. Its versions omit some clonotypes, under half of them owing to an unresolved V gene in the studies checked, with the rest unexplained. That table is the source of V, J and clone size, and D and trimming were worked out from the DNA. For this sample there are roughly 180,000 clones; around 88% appear just once. The ten largest make up 5.5% to 6% of the sample.

Via the germline V gene, CDR1 is KGHDR and CDR2 SFDVKD. The germline V end is reduced by 3 bases and the J end by 8 bases; junction bases left unmatched: 11. The CDR3 goes from the cysteine to the phenylalanine over 15 residues. Just CDR3 DNA is preserved here, 45 bases in frame from base 1. As regards this clone: The antigen this receptor binds is unknown. No much larger clonotype is one base removed from it; base qualities were not supplied.

General conclusions and limits of the study: It was noted by the authors that total T cell responses may have been underestimated by the TCR breadth and depth analyses. Vaccine and placebo recipients had comparable non-spike TCR breadth, which fits with the vaccine containing only spike. Ad26.COV2.S recipients had higher spike-specific TCR breadth than placebo recipients (P = 0.0014). After vaccination, substantial breadth of spike-specific CD8+ and CD4+ T cell responses was reported.

The meaning of the sample's time point label: individuals recovered from natural SARS-CoV-2 infection. The V and J segments used are TRBV24-1 and TRBJ1-2, with 7 bases aligning to TRBD1. The sequenced sample was peripheral blood, obtained after recovery from COVID-19. The clonotype originates from a human donor who had recovered from COVID-19. Here is the DNA: TGTGCCACCAGTGATCCTACCAGGGGGAATGAGGGCTACACCTTC. It encodes CATSDPTRGNEGYTF.